This TCR beta chain was identified in a study of blood T cell repertoires in COVID-19. Across the study: Nucleic acid was either cDNA or gDNA, and it came from T cells, B-cell-depleted T cells, or PBMCs.

This CDR3 region has 16 residues. In germline, CDR1 is MNHEY, CDR2 SVGEGT. The ends were cut back, 6 bases at V and 6 bases at J, with 24 bases in the middle. Original analysis: Estimation of nucleated cell counts was performed using reference gene primer amplification. Some clones are missing from TCRdb's copy, which holds only in-frame ones; the method was immunoSEQ multiplex PCR. D and trimming were read from the DNA, whereas the V and J calls and clone size are those reported in that table. This sample carries approximately 69,000 clones, about 81% of them seen once, and the ten largest clones take around 13%.

Sample: peripheral blood. The V gene is TRBV6-2 or TRBV6-3, the J gene TRBJ2-7, with D possibly matching TRBD2 (7 bases). The clonotype originates from a woman older than 75 with acute or convalescent COVID-19. This chain's CDR3 is CASSFLGGAQLTEQYF. CDR3 DNA sequence: TGTGCCAGCAGCTTTCTTGGGGGGGCTCAGCTCACCGAGCAGTACTTC.